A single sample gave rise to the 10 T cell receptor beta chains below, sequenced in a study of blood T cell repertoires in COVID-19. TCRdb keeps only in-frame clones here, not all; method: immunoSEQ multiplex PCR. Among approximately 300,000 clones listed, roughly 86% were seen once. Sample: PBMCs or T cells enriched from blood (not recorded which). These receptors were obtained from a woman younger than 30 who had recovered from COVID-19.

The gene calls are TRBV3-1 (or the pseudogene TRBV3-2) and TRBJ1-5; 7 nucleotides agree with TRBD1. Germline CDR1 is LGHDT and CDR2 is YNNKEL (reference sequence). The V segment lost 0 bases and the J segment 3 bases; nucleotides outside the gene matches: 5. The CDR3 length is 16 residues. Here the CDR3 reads CASSQETGTDNQPQHF. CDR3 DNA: TGTGCCAGCAGCCAAGAGACAGGGACGGACAATCAGCCCCAGCATTTT.

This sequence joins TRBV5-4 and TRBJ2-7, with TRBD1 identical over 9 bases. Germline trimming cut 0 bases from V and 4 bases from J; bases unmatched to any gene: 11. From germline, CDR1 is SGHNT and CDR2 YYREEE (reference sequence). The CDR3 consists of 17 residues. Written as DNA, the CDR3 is TGTGCCAGCAGCTTGGCAGGACAGGGGCCGTACGGATACGAGCAGTACTTC. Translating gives CASSLAGQGPYGYEQYF.

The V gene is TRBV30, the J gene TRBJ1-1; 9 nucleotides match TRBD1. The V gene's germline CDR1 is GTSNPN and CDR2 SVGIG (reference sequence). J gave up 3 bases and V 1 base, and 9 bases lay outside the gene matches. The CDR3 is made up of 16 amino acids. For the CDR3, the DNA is TGTGCCTGGAGTGAAACAGGGGGCCAGTATGACACTGAAGCTTTCTTT. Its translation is CAWSETGGQYDTEAFF.

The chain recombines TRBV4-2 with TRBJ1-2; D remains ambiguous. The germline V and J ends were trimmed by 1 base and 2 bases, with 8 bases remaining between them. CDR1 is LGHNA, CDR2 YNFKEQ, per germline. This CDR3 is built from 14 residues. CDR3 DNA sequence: TGTGCCAGCAGCCAAGCGCGGGAGAACTATGGCTACACCTTC. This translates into CASSQARENYGYTF.

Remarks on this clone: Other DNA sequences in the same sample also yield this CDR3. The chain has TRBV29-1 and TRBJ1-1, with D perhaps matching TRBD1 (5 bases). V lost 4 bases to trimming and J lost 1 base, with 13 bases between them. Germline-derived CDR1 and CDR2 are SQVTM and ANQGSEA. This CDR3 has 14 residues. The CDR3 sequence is CSVAQGAANTEAFF. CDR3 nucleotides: TGCAGCGTTGCTCAGGGCGCTGCGAACACTGAAGCTTTCTTT. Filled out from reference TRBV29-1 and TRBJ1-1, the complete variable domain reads SAVISQKPSRDICQRGTSLTIQCQVDSQVTMMFWYRQQPGQSLTLIATANQGSEATYESGFVIDKFPISRPNLTFSTLTVSNMSPEDSSIYLCSVAQGAANTEAFFGQGTRLTVV.

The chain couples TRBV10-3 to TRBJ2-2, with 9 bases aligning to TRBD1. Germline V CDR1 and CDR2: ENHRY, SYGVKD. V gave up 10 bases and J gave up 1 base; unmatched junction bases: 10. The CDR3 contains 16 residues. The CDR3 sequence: CASARPGQGNTGELFF. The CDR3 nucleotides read TGTGCCAGCGCTCGTCCGGGACAGGGGAACACCGGGGAGCTGTTTTTT.

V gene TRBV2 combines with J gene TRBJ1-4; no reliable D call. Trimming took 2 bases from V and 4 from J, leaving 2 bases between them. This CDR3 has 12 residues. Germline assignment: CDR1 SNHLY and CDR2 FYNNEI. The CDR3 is CASSELNEKLFF. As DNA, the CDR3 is TGTGCCAGCAGTGAACTTAATGAAAAACTGTTTTTT.

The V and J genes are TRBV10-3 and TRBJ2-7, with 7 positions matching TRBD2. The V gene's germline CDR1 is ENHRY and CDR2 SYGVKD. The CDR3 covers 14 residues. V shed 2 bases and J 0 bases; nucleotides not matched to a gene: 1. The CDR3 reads CAISERDYSYEQYF. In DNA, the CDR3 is TGTGCCATCAGTGAGCGGGACTACTCCTACGAGCAGTACTTC.

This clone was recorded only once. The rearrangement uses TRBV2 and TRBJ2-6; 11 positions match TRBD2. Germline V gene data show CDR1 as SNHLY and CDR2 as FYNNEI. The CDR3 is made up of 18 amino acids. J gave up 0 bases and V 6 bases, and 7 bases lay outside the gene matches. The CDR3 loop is CASRDPSGGFSGANVLTF. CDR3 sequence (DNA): TGTGCCAGCAGAGATCCTAGCGGGGGGTTCTCTGGGGCCAACGTCCTGACTTTC.

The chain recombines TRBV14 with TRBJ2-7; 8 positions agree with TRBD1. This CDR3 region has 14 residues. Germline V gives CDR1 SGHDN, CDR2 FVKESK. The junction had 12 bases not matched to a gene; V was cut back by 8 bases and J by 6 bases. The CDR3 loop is CASSAGTGYIEQYF. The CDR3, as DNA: TGTGCCAGCTCCGCCGGGACAGGTTATATCGAGCAGTACTTC.